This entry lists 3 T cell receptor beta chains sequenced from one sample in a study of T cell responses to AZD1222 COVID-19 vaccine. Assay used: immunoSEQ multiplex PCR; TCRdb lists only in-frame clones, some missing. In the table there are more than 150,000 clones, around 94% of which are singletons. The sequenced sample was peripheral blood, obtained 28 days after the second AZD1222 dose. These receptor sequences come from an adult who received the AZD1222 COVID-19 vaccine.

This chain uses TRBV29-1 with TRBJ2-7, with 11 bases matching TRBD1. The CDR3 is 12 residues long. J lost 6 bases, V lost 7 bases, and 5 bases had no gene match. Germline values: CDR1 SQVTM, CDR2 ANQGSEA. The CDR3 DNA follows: TGCAGCGCGCCCGGGACAGGGGGCGAGCAGTACTTC. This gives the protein CSAPGTGGEQYF.

The CDR3 nucleotides read TGTGCCAGCAGCCTCCGGGGGTATGCCTACAATGAGCAGTTCTTC. It specifies CASSLRGYAYNEQFF. This sequence joins TRBV9 and TRBJ2-1; a possible D gene is TRBD2 (6 bases). Trimming removed 4 bases from V and 2 bases from J, with 13 bases in between. The germline CDR1 and CDR2 sequences are SGDLS and YYNGEE. CDR3 length: 15 amino acids.

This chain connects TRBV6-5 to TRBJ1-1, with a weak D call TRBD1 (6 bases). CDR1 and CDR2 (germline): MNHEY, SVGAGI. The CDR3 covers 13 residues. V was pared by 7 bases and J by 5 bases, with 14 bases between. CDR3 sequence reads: CASTPRGGTEAFF. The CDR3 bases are TGTGCCAGCACCCCCAGGGGAGGTACTGAAGCTTTCTTT.